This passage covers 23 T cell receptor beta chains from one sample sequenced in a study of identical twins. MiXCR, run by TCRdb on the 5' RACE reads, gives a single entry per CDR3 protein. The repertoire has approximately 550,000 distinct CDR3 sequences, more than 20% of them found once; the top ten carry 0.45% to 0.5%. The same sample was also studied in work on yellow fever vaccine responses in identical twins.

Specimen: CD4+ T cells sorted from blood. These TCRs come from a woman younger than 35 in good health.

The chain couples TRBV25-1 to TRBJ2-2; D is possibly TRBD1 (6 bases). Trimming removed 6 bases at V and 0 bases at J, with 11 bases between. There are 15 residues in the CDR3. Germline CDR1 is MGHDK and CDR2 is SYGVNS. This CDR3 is CASRVGQTNTGELFF. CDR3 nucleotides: TGTGCCAGCAGGGTTGGACAGACGAACACCGGGGAGCTGTTTTTT.

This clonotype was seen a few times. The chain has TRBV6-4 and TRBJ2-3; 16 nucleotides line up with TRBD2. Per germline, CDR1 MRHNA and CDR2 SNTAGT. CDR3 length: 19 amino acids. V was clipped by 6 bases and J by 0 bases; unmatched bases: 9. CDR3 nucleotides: TGTGCCAGCAGATCGGGACTAGCGGGAGGGCCTTGGAGCACAGATACGCAGTATTTT. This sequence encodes CASRSGLAGGPWSTDTQYF.

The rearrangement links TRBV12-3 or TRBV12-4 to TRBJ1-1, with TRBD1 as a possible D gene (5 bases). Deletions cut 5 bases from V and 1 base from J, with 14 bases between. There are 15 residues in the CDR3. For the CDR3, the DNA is TGTGCCAGCAGTGCCGGGGGAATACAGAACACTGAAGCTTTCTTT. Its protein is CASSAGGIQNTEAFF.

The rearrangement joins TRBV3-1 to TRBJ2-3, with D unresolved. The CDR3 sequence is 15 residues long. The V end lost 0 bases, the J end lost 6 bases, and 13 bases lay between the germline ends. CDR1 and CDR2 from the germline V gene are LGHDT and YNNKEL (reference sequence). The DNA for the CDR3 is TGTGCCAGCAGCCAAGAAAAAGCCCTCCCTGATACGCAGTATTTT. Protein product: CASSQEKALPDTQYF.

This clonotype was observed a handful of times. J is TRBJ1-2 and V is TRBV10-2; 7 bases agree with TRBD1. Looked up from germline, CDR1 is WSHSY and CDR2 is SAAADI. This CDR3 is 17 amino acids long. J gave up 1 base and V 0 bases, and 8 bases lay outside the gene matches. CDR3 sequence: CASSESRTGSFNYGYTF. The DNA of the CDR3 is TGCGCCAGCAGTGAGTCCCGGACAGGTTCTTTTAACTATGGCTACACCTTC.

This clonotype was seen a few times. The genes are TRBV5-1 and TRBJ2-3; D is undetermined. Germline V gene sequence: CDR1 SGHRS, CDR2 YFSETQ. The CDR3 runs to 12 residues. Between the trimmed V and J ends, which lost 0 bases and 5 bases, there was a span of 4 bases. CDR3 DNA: TGCGCCAGCAGCTTGGAGTTAGATACGCAGTATTTT. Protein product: CASSLELDTQYF.

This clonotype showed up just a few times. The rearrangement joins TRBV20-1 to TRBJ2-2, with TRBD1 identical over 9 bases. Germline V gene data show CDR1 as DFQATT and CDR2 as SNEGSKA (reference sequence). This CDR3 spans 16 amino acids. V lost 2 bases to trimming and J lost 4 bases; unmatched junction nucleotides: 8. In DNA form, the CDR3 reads TGCAGTGCTAGAATTACGGGACAGGGCGGCACCGGGGAGCTGTTTTTT. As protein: CSARITGQGGTGELFF.

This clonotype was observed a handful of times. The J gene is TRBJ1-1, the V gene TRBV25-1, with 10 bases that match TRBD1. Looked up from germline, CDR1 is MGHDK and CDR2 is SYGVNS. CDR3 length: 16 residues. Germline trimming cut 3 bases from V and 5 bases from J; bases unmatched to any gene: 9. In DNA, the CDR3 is TGTGCCAGCAGTGACAACCGGGACAGGGGTCGAACTGAAGCTTTCTTT. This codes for CASSDNRDRGRTEAFF.

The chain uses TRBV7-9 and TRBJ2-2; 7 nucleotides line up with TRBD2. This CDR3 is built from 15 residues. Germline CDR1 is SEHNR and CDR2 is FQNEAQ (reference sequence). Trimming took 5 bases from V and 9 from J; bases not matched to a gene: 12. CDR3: CASSIIKGTTRELFF. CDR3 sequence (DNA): TGTGCCAGCAGCATAATCAAAGGGACTACCAGGGAGCTGTTTTTT.

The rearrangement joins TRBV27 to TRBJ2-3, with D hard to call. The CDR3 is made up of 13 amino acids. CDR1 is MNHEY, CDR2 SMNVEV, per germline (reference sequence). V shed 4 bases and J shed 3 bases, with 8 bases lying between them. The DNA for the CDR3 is TGTGCCAGCAGTTCCAAAGGGACAGATACGCAGTATTTT. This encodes CASSSKGTDTQYF.

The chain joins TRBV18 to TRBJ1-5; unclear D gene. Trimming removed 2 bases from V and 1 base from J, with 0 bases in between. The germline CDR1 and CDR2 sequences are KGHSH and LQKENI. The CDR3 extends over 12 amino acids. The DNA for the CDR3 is TGTGCCAGCTCACCAAGCAATCAGCCCCAGCATTTT. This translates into CASSPSNQPQHF.

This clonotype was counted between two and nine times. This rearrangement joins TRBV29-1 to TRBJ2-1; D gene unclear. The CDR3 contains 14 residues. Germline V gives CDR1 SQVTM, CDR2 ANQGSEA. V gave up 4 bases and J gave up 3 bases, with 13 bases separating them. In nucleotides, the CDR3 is TGCAGCGTTGTGCTCAGGACGGACTACAATGAGCAGTTCTTC. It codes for CSVVLRTDYNEQFF.

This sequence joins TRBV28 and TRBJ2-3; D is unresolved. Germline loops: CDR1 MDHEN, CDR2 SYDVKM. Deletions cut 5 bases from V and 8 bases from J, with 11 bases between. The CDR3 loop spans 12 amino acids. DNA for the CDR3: TGTGCCAGCAGTCCCAGATCAGCTACGCAGTATTTT. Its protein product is CASSPRSATQYF.

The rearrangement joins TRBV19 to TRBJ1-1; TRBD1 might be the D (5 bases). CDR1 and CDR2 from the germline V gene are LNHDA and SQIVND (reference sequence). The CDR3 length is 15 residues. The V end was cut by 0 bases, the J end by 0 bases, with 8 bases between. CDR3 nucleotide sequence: TGTGCCAGTAGTATAGATCGGGGGATGAACACTGAAGCTTTCTTT. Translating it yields CASSIDRGMNTEAFF.

The DNA for the CDR3 is TGTGCCAGCAGGGGGACAGTCGGAGGAAACACCATATATTTT. Amino acids: CASRGTVGGNTIYF. The V and J genes are TRBV25-1 and TRBJ1-3; 7 nucleotides match TRBD1. The CDR3 has 14 amino acids. V lost 6 bases and J lost 4; bases outside the gene matches: 6. Germline V lookup: CDR1 MGHDK, CDR2 SYGVNS.

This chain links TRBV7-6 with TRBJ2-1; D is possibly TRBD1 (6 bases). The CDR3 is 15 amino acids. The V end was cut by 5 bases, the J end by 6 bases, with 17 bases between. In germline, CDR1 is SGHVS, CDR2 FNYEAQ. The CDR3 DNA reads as TGTGCCAGCAGCCTTGTCCAGGGGAAGGGCAATGAGCAGTTCTTC. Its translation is CASSLVQGKGNEQFF.

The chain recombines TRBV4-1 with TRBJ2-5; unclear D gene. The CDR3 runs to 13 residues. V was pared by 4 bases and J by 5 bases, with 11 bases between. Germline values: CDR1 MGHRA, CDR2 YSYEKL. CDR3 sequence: CASSRTPLETQYF. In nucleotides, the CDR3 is TGCGCCAGCAGCCGAACGCCCTTGGAGACCCAGTACTTC.

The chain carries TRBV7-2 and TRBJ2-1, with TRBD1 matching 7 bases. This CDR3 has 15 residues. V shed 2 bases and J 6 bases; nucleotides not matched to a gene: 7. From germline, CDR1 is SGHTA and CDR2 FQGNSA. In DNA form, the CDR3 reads TGTGCCAGCAGCTTATCGGGACAGTCAACCAATGAGCAGTTCTTC. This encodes CASSLSGQSTNEQFF.

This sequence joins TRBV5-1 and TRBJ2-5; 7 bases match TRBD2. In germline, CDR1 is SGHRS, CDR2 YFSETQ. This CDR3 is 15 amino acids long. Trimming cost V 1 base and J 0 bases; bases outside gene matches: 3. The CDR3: CASSLLAGDQETQYF. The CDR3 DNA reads TGCGCCAGCAGCTTGCTCGCGGGGGACCAAGAGACCCAGTACTTC.

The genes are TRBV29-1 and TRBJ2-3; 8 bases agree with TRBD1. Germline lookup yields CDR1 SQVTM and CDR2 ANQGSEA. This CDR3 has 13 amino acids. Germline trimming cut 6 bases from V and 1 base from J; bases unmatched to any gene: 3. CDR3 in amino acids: CSVGTGRTDTQYF. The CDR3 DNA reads TGCAGCGTCGGGACAGGCCGCACAGATACGCAGTATTTT.

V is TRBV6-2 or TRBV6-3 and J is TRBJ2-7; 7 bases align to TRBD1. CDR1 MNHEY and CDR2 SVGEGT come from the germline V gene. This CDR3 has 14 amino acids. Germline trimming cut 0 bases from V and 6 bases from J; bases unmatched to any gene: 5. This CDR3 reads CASSYSTGAFEQYV. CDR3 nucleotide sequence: TGTGCCAGCAGTTACTCCACAGGGGCCTTCGAGCAGTACGTC.

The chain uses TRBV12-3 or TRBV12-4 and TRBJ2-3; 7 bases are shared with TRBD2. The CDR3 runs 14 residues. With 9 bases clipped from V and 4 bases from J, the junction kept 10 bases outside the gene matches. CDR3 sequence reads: CASRERGGADTQYF. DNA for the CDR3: TGTGCCAGTCGAGAGCGGGGAGGGGCAGATACGCAGTATTTT.

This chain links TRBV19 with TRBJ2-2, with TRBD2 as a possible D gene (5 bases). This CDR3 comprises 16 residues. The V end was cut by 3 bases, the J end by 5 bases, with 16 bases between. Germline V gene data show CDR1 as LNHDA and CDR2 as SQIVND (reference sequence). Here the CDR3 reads CASSITRVVRTGELFF. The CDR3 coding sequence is TGTGCCAGTAGTATCACGAGGGTAGTACGGACCGGGGAGCTGTTTTTT.